This entry lists 2 T cell receptor beta chains sequenced from one sample in a study of a mutant IDH1 vaccine in newly diagnosed glioma. The table came from immunoSEQ multiplex PCR; TCRdb's copy has only in-frame clones and leaves some out. The data hold about 68,000 clones, with roughly 78% observed a single time. Noted time point: baseline, week 1 (first vaccination visit). Treatment denoted: pre-vaccination baseline after standard-of-care therapy. This specimen consisted of PBMCs, obtained from a glioma patient treated with radiotherapy, temozolomide or both. The origin of the receptors is a man in his fifties with glioma.

This clone appeared a few times. The chain recombines TRBV10-1 with TRBJ2-6; 7 bases align to TRBD1. This CDR3 has 20 residues. V lost 2 bases, J lost 0 bases, and 13 bases stayed unmatched. In germline, CDR1 is WNHNN, CDR2 SYGVQD (reference sequence). CDR3 nucleotide sequence: TGCGCCAGCAGTGAGACTTTCAGGGGACAGTTAATCTCTGGGGCCAACGTCCTGACTTTC. Translated, it gives CASSETFRGQLISGANVLTF.

The genes are TRBV30 and TRBJ2-7; D remains unclear. The CDR3 has 11 residues. Trimming stripped 5 bases from V and 6 bases from J, with 11 bases between. Germline V gene data show CDR1 as GTSNPN and CDR2 as SVGIG (reference sequence). The DNA of the CDR3 is TGTGCCTGGTCGATGAATCTCGAGCAGTACTTC. Translation: CAWSMNLEQYF.